The subject of this entry is one T cell receptor beta chain. Its cognate antigen has yet to be identified. A commercial ELISA kit detecting HCMV-specific IgG in serum was used to determine HCMV serostatus. Ficoll density gradient centrifugation was used to isolate peripheral blood mononuclear cells from blood. This entry comes from a study of T cells expressing NK-cell markers (dated by TCRdb to about 2020). A note on the overall study: Three sorted T-cell subsets (CD3+CD56+NKG2C+, CD3+CD56+NKG2C- and CD3+CD56-NKG2C+) from eight donors had their TCR beta-chain repertoires profiled. Seven of the eight sequenced donors were HCMV-seropositive and one was HCMV-seronegative. Randomly selected healthy volunteers, three men and five women, were used as the eight sequenced donors. Sequencing of the libraries produced 2 x 150 bp reads on Illumina HiSeq 2000/2500, MiSeq or NextSeq. Broader findings and caveats from the paper: Those dominant clonotypes were again the most abundant among CD3+CD56-NKG2C+ cells in several donors, at roughly 25-65%. It remained unclear whether the expanded NKG2C-expressing T cell clones were specific for HCMV antigens. In six donors, the dominant CD3+CD56+NKG2C+ clonotypes were among the top 10 CD8+ clonotypes and accounted for about 1.0-7.5% of CD8+ T cells.

Including cysteine and phenylalanine, the CDR3 has 21 amino acids. Only the protein sequence is given. Based on the germline V gene, the CDR1 and CDR2 sequences are MNHEY and SVGEGT. The reads were generated on an Illumina HiSeq 2000. TCR beta cDNA libraries were made by 5'RACE template switching that added a universal primer site and unique molecular identifiers. Synthesis of cDNA was primed from the TCR beta constant segment and was followed by two consecutive PCR amplification steps. The authors processed their data as follows. MIGEC handled demultiplexing of the reads and grouping by UMI, while MiTCR was used to assemble and quantify clonotypes. To exclude erroneous sequences, only TCR cDNA sequences supported by at least two reads were retained. Downstream repertoire analysis used the tcR package, and clonotypes were matched across fractions by CDR3 nucleotide sequence plus V segment. VDJmatch was used to annotate antigen specificity against VDJdb, with one amino acid substitution in CDR3 permitted. Following reprocessing of the reads by TCRdb, the data hold one row per CDR3 protein sequence and no DNA is available. TCRdb's processing, not the authors' own work, is the source of the V and J calls. The sample has 500,000 to 700,000 distinct CDR3 sequences on record. The ten largest clones represent 3.5% to 4.5% of the sample.

The V and J genes are TRBV6-2 or TRBV6-3 and TRBJ2-6; the TCRdb call, TRBD2, lacks DNA for checking. Sequenced: blood T cells: a sorted CD56 or NKG2C T cell subset, CD4+ or CD8+ T cells, or bulk PBMC T cells (not recorded which). The TCR comes from a man between 18 and 35 years old in good health. Donor details come from another sample of the same person, matched by shared clones. The encoded CDR3 is CASRRRLAGGLTKSGANVLTF.